This T cell receptor beta chain emerged from a study of shared clonotypes between healthy human individuals. Germline CDR1 reads MGHRA; CDR2 reads YSYEKL. The CDR3 contains 16 residues. TCRdb keeps only in-frame clones here, not all; method: immunoSEQ multiplex PCR. The data contain around 1,100,000 clones, roughly 80% of them singletons. Study findings and constraints: Donor clonotype sharing was expected to depend on sequencing depth.

A word on this clone: Its antigen remains unknown. Sequence at one end of the junction differs from germline and may be a read error.

The genes are TRBV4-1 and TRBJ2-1, with D unresolved. This receptor was taken from a man between 18 and 29 years old in good health. Some clones in this sample may be carry-over from other donors' samples. Sequenced material: memory CD4+ T cells from PBMCs. Subset here: CD45RA-negative fraction. Here the CDR3 reads CASSRVAVTSDNEQFF. The CDR3 DNA reads as TGCGCCAGCAGTCGCGTGGCAGTAACCTCCGACAATGAGCAGTTCTTC.